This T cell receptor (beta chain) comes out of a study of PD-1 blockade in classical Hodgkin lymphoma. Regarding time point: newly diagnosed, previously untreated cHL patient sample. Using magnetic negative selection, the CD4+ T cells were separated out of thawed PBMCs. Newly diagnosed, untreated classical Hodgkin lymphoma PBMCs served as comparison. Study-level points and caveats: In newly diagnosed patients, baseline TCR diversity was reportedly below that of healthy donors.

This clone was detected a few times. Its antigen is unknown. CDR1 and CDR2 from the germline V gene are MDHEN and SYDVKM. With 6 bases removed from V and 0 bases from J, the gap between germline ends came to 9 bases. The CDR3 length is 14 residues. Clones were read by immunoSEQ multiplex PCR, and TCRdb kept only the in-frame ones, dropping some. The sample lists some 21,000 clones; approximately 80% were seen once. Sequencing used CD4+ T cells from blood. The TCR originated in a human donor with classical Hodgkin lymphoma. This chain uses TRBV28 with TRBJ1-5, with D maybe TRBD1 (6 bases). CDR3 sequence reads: CASRIQGSNQPQHF. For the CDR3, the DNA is TGTGCCAGCAGGATACAGGGTAGCAATCAGCCCCAGCATTTT.